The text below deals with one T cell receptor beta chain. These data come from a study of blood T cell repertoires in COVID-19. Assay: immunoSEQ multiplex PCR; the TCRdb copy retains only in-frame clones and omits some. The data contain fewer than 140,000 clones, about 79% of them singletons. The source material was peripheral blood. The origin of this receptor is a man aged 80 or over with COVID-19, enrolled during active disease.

The CDR3 loop reads CASSPPGWLAGTETQYF. The CDR3 DNA reads TGTGCCAGCTCACCACCGGGGTGGCTAGCGGGAACCGAGACCCAGTACTTC. The chain recombines TRBV18 with TRBJ2-5; 9 bases match TRBD2. This CDR3 is 17 amino acids long. The V and J ends lost 0 bases and 5 bases, in that order; junction bases with no gene match: 10. Per germline, CDR1 KGHSH and CDR2 LQKENI.